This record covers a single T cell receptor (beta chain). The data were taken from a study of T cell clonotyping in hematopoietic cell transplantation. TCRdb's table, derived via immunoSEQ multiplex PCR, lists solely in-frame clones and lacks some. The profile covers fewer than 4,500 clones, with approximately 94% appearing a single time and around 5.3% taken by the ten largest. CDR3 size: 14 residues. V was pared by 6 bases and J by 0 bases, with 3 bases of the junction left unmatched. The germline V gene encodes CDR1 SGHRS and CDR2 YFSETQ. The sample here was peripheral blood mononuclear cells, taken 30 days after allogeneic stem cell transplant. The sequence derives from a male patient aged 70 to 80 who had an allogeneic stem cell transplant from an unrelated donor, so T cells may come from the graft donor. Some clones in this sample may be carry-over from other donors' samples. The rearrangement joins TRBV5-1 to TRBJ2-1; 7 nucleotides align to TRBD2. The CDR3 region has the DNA TGCGCCAGCACCTTAGCGGGCTCCTACAATGAGCAGTTCTTC. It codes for CASTLAGSYNEQFF.